This entry lists 18 T cell receptor beta chains sequenced from one sample in a study of T cell repertoires in cytomegalovirus infection. What these receptors recognize is not known. TCRdb redid the calling of the reads with MiXCR, one entry per CDR3 protein. In the table there are approximately 1,000,000 distinct CDR3 sequences, roughly 30% of which are singletons. The starting material was cultured CD8+ T cells from PBMCs, obtained from culture after CMV antigen stimulation. The source of these receptors is a human donor in good health (CMV status not recorded). Some clones in this sample may be carry-over from other donors' samples.

The chain joins TRBV4-3 to TRBJ2-5, with a weak D call TRBD1 (6 bases). V was cut by 4 bases and J by 0 bases, with 12 bases left in between. The CDR3 extends over 15 amino acids. The germline CDR1 and CDR2 sequences are LGHNA and YSLEER. The CDR3: CASSRNQGYQETQYF. The CDR3 bases are TGCGCCAGCAGCCGAAATCAGGGGTACCAAGAGACCCAGTACTTC.

This chain connects TRBV29-1 to TRBJ1-1; TRBD1 agrees at 8 bases. This CDR3 contains 15 residues. The germline gives CDR1 SQVTM, CDR2 ANQGSEA. The J segment lost 3 bases and the V segment lost 1 base, leaving 7 bases of the junction unmatched. In nucleotides, the CDR3 is TGCAGCGTTGAAGGACGCAGGGGGCTCGACACTGAAGCTTTCTTT. Protein: CSVEGRRGLDTEAFF.

This clonotype was seen a few times. The chain recombines TRBV10-3 with TRBJ2-1; 8 bases agree with TRBD2. V shed 7 bases and J 1 base; nucleotides not matched to a gene: 6. The CDR3 has 15 amino acids. Per the germline V gene, CDR1 is ENHRY and CDR2 is SYGVKD. CDR3 bases: TGTGCCATCACCGACCCGGGGGGGTCCTACAATGAGCAGTTCTTC. Residues: CAITDPGGSYNEQFF.

The sample holds a few counts of this clonotype. The rearrangement links TRBV11-2 to TRBJ2-5; D uncertain. The CDR3 contains 14 residues. The germline CDR1 and CDR2 sequences are SGHAT and FQNNGV. V was trimmed by 0 bases and J by 9 bases, leaving 14 bases between them. CDR3: CASSLDPPPAAQYF. DNA for the CDR3: TGTGCCAGCAGCTTAGATCCGCCTCCGGCGGCCCAGTACTTC.

This clonotype has just a few counts. This rearrangement joins TRBV9 to TRBJ1-4; D is undetermined. Germline V gives CDR1 SGDLS, CDR2 YYNGEE. Trimming removed 0 bases at V and 6 bases at J, with 15 bases between. The CDR3 loop spans 16 amino acids. The CDR3 spells CASSVEGSGAYEKLFF. The CDR3 bases are TGTGCCAGCAGCGTAGAAGGGAGCGGTGCGTATGAAAAACTGTTTTTT.

The chain has TRBV7-8 and TRBJ2-7, with 7 bases aligning to TRBD2. Germline V gene data show CDR1 as SGHVS and CDR2 as FQNEAQ. This CDR3 is 15 amino acids long. V was clipped by 4 bases and J by 7 bases; unmatched bases: 13. As DNA, the CDR3 is TGTGCCAGCAGCTGGGGGGGTGGGGGTCCGCGGGAGCAGTACTTC. Translated, it gives CASSWGGGGPREQYF. Complete variable domain (other parts from reference TRBV7-8 and TRBJ2-7): GAGVSQSPRYKVAKRGQDVALRCDPISGHVSLFWYQQALGQGPEFLTYFQNEAQLDKSGLPSDRFFAERPEGSVSTLKIQRTQQEDSAVYLCASSWGGGGPREQYFGPGTRLTVT.

This clonotype was counted once. The chain recombines TRBV15 with TRBJ1-5, with 7 bases matching TRBD1. Germline assignment: CDR1 LNHNV and CDR2 YYDKDF (reference sequence). The J segment lost 7 bases and the V segment lost 8 bases, leaving 11 bases of the junction unmatched. The CDR3 has 14 residues. The CDR3 region is CATWRQGEGQPQHF. The CDR3 DNA is TGTGCCACCTGGCGACAGGGTGAGGGCCAGCCCCAGCATTTT.

This clonotype was picked up many times. The J gene is TRBJ2-1, the V gene TRBV7-2; unclear D gene. The CDR3 has 13 residues. Germline lookup yields CDR1 SGHTA and CDR2 FQGNSA. Trimming took off 2 bases at V and 5 bases at J, with 7 bases between the two ends. DNA of the CDR3: TGTGCCAGCAGCTTATCACCAAACAATGAGCAGTTCTTC. Amino acid sequence: CASSLSPNNEQFF.

This clonotype was recorded a few times. J is TRBJ2-7 and V is TRBV6-1; 14 nucleotides line up with TRBD2. J was trimmed by 1 base and V by 7 bases; bases with no gene match: 6. Germline CDR1 is MNHNS and CDR2 is SASEGT. This CDR3 contains 16 residues. The CDR3 DNA sequence: TGTGCCAGCATCCCGGGGACTAGCGGGGGATCCTACGAGCAGTACTTC. Amino acid sequence: CASIPGTSGGSYEQYF.

This clonotype was counted a few times. CDR3: CASIGHPYEQYF. CDR3 sequence (DNA): TGCGCCAGCATTGGACACCCCTACGAGCAGTACTTC. This chain connects TRBV10-2 to TRBJ2-7; possible D gene TRBD1, 5 bases. V lost 7 bases to trimming and J lost 2 bases, with 9 bases between them. CDR1 is WSHSY, CDR2 SAAADI, per germline. The CDR3 is 12 amino acids.

Only a few counts were recorded for this clonotype. The genes are TRBV12-5 and TRBJ2-5; a possible D gene is TRBD2 (7 bases). In germline, CDR1 is LGHNT, CDR2 FRNRAP. Trimming stripped 5 bases from V and 5 bases from J, with 18 bases between. The CDR3 contains 15 residues. Here the CDR3 reads CASGALRGGRETQYF. The CDR3 nucleotides read TGTGCTAGTGGTGCCCTGAGGGGGGGCCGTGAGACCCAGTACTTC.

This chain connects TRBV19 to TRBJ2-3; D is possibly TRBD2 (7 bases). This CDR3 spans 19 amino acids. Trimming left V 3 bases short and J 2 bases short, with 24 bases between. Germline CDR1 and CDR2: LNHDA and SQIVND (reference sequence). The chain's CDR3 is CASSIKVGGAAIYTDTQYF. CDR3 in DNA: TGTGCCAGTAGTATTAAGGTGGGGGGGGCCGCGATCTACACAGATACGCAGTATTTT. The complete variable domain, with remaining parts taken from reference TRBV19 and TRBJ2-3, reads DGGITQSPKYLFRKEGQNVTLSCEQNLNHDAMYWYRQDPGQGLRLIYYSQIVNDFQKGDIAEGYSVSREKKESFPLTVTSAQKNPTAFYLCASSIKVGGAAIYTDTQYFGPGTRLTVL.

The chain carries TRBV9 and TRBJ1-2, with D perhaps TRBD1 (5 bases). Trimming took off 0 bases at V and 4 bases at J, with 10 bases between the two ends. Looked up from germline, CDR1 is SGDLS and CDR2 is YYNGEE. The CDR3 contains 14 residues. CDR3 in amino acids: CASSVVAGPYGYTF. The DNA of the CDR3 is TGTGCCAGCAGCGTAGTAGCAGGGCCCTATGGCTACACCTTC.

The V and J genes are TRBV6-8 and TRBJ2-7; D possibly matches TRBD1 or TRBD2 (6 bases each). Germline V lookup: CDR1 MNHGY, CDR2 SAAAGT. The CDR3 extends over 14 amino acids. Trimming removed 2 bases at V and 7 bases at J, with 15 bases between. The CDR3 DNA is TGTGCCAGCAGTTACCAGAGCCGAGGGGGGGAGCAGTACTTC. Translation: CASSYQSRGGEQYF.

This clonotype was counted only a few times. The chain couples TRBV7-9 to TRBJ2-1; D remains ambiguous. Germline V gene sequence: CDR1 SEHNR, CDR2 FQNEAQ (reference sequence). The CDR3 loop spans 16 amino acids. V lost 7 bases, J lost 0 bases, and 16 bases lay in between. This CDR3 is CASKTTTGNSYNEQFF. Written as DNA, the CDR3 is TGTGCCAGCAAGACAACAACCGGAAACTCCTACAATGAGCAGTTCTTC.

The genes are TRBV4-2 and TRBJ2-5; D may be TRBD1 or TRBD2 (6 bases each). This CDR3 is 15 amino acids long. Germline-derived CDR1 and CDR2 are LGHNA and YNFKEQ. V was clipped by 1 base and J by 4 bases, with 13 bases between them. Here the CDR3 DNA reads TGTGCCAGCAGCCAAGGTCTCACGGGGGCAGAGACCCAGTACTTC. This translates into CASSQGLTGAETQYF.

J is TRBJ1-6 and V is TRBV19; 9 nucleotides match TRBD1. The CDR3 extends over 14 amino acids. V shed 6 bases, J shed 11 bases, and the junction held 8 bases outside the gene matches. CDR1 and CDR2 from the germline V gene are LNHDA and SQIVND (reference sequence). The CDR3 spells CASSPGTGTPPLHF. CDR3 DNA sequence: TGTGCCAGTAGCCCCGGGACAGGGACCCCACCCCTCCACTTT.

The chain has TRBV6-5 and TRBJ2-3; D not resolved. Per the germline V gene, CDR1 is MNHEY and CDR2 is SVGAGI. V gave up 0 bases and J gave up 2 bases, with 12 bases separating them. The CDR3 loop spans 16 amino acids. The CDR3 DNA is TGTGCCAGCAGTTACTCGAAACCGGCATTCACAGATACGCAGTATTTT. As protein: CASSYSKPAFTDTQYF.